The 26 T cell receptor beta chains below come from one sample, sequenced in a study of shared clonotypes between healthy human individuals. Here immunoSEQ multiplex PCR was the method, and the copy in TCRdb shows in-frame clones only, minus some. The sample consists of approximately 2.1 million clones, more than 80% of them appearing once. Sequencing was done on a sample of naive CD4+ T cells from PBMCs. Subset denoted: CD45RA+ positively selected. These receptors came from a man between 18 and 35 years old in good health. Some clones in this sample may be carry-over from other donors' samples.

The chain couples TRBV15 to TRBJ2-7, with TRBD1 as a possible D gene (6 bases). The CDR3 totals 14 residues. Germline-derived CDR1 and CDR2 are LNHNV and YYDKDF (reference sequence). The V and J ends lost 0 bases and 3 bases respectively, with 9 bases between them. CDR3 sequence reads: CATSRDRGNYEQYF. The CDR3 DNA follows: TGTGCCACCAGCAGAGATAGGGGGAACTACGAGCAGTACTTC.

V and J are TRBV10-3 and TRBJ2-2; D is uncertain. V was trimmed by 3 bases and J by 4 bases, leaving 6 bases between them. This CDR3 has 13 residues. Germline CDR1 reads ENHRY; CDR2 reads SYGVKD. The CDR3 DNA reads as TGTGCCATCAGTGAACCGGCCACCGGGGAGCTGTTTTTT. Translation gives CAISEPATGELFF.

The chain has TRBV5-1 and TRBJ2-5; unclear D gene. From germline, CDR1 is SGHRS and CDR2 YFSETQ. The CDR3 has 14 residues. The V and J ends lost 4 bases and 4 bases respectively, with 14 bases between them. The CDR3 here is CASSRTPTGETQYF. CDR3 DNA: TGCGCCAGCAGCCGTACCCCGACTGGAGAGACCCAGTACTTC. Supplemented by reference TRBV5-1 and TRBJ2-5, the full variable domain reads KAGVTQTPRYLIKTRGQQVTLSCSPISGHRSVSWYQQTPGQGLQFLFEYFSETQRNKGNFPGRFSGRQFSNSRSEMNVSTLELGDSALYLCASSRTPTGETQYFGPGTRLLVL.

The genes are TRBV9 and TRBJ2-1, with 8 bases that match TRBD2. Looked up from germline, CDR1 is SGDLS and CDR2 is YYNGEE. The CDR3 runs to 16 residues. The ends lost 0 bases at V and 3 bases at J; junction bases unmatched: 5. The CDR3 DNA follows: TGTGCCAGCAGCGTAGAAACCGGGACTAGCTACAATGAGCAGTTCTTC. This translates into CASSVETGTSYNEQFF.

The chain carries TRBV28 and TRBJ2-1; 9 nucleotides line up with TRBD1. Germline values: CDR1 MDHEN, CDR2 SYDVKM. There are 19 residues in the CDR3. V lost 5 bases to trimming and J lost 3 bases; unmatched junction nucleotides: 17. In DNA form, the CDR3 reads TGTGCCAGCAGTCTCCGTCGCCCGACAGGGGGGGGGTACTACAATGAGCAGTTCTTC. As protein: CASSLRRPTGGGYYNEQFF.

The rearrangement uses TRBV6-4 and TRBJ2-7, with 10 bases matching TRBD2. Unmatched junction bases numbered 6, after V lost 6 bases and J lost 1 base. CDR3 length: 15 amino acids. Germline lookup yields CDR1 MRHNA and CDR2 SNTAGT. The CDR3 DNA sequence: TGTGCCAGCAGGGACCTAGCGGGAGTTTCCTACGAGCAGTACTTC. Encoded protein: CASRDLAGVSYEQYF.

The gene calls are TRBV27 and TRBJ2-7; D is perhaps TRBD1 or TRBD2 (5 bases each). Germline V gene lookup returns CDR1 MNHEY and CDR2 SMNVEV (reference sequence). V gave up 1 base and J gave up 2 bases, with 15 bases separating them. The CDR3 runs 16 residues. CDR3 amino acids: CASSLFGTGTTYEQYF. CDR3 DNA: TGTGCCAGCAGTTTATTCGGAACCGGGACGACCTACGAGCAGTACTTC.

This CDR3 is CSAQRGENTGELFF. As DNA, the CDR3 is TGCAGCGCCCAAAGGGGAGAGAACACCGGGGAGCTGTTTTTT. The chain joins TRBV29-1 to TRBJ2-2; D possibly uses TRBD1 or TRBD2 (5 bases each). From germline, CDR1 is SQVTM and CDR2 ANQGSEA. Trimming took 7 bases from V and 1 from J, leaving 13 bases between them. This CDR3 region has 14 residues.

The chain couples TRBV10-3 to TRBJ1-1; D gene ambiguous. Germline loops: CDR1 ENHRY, CDR2 SYGVKD. Trimming removed 7 bases from V and 1 base from J, with 13 bases in between. The CDR3 length is 14 residues. Written as DNA, the CDR3 is TGTGCCATCACAGCACAAGGGAGGAACACTGAAGCTTTCTTT. Translating it yields CAITAQGRNTEAFF.

This chain uses TRBV5-1 with TRBJ2-7; 7 nucleotides line up with TRBD1. With 0 bases clipped from V and 6 bases from J, the junction kept 9 bases outside the gene matches. Looked up from germline, CDR1 is SGHRS and CDR2 is YFSETQ. The CDR3 sequence is 15 residues long. The CDR3 protein is CASSLEGGAVSEQYF. CDR3 nucleotide sequence: TGCGCCAGCAGCTTGGAAGGGGGCGCGGTGAGCGAGCAGTACTTC.

V and J are TRBV18 and TRBJ2-7; 10 nucleotides match TRBD2. J was trimmed by 1 base and V by 1 base; bases with no gene match: 7. The CDR3 is made up of 17 amino acids. The V gene's germline CDR1 is KGHSH and CDR2 LQKENI. DNA for the CDR3: TGTGCCAGCTCACCACGCTTGGATAGCGGGAGGTCCTACGAGCAGTACTTC. This sequence encodes CASSPRLDSGRSYEQYF.

The chain has TRBV4-1 and TRBJ1-1; 8 bases map to TRBD1. The CDR3 contains 15 residues. Germline lookup yields CDR1 MGHRA and CDR2 YSYEKL. J lost 10 bases, V lost 1 base, and 11 bases had no gene match. In nucleotides, the CDR3 is TGCGCCAGCAGCCAAGGAAGGGGTGGGACAGGACGAGCTTTCTTT. As protein: CASSQGRGGTGRAFF.

The rearrangement uses TRBV5-1 and TRBJ2-1; no definite D call. The CDR3 has 17 amino acids. Per germline, CDR1 SGHRS and CDR2 YFSETQ. Trimming shortened V by 0 bases and J by 6 bases, and 19 bases separated the two germline ends. For the CDR3, the DNA is TGCGCCAGCAGCTTGGGGGTAGGGCAGAAAAAACGCAATGAGCAGTTCTTC. Encoded protein: CASSLGVGQKKRNEQFF. Combining the CDR3 with reference TRBV5-1 and TRBJ2-1 gives the whole variable domain KAGVTQTPRYLIKTRGQQVTLSCSPISGHRSVSWYQQTPGQGLQFLFEYFSETQRNKGNFPGRFSGRQFSNSRSEMNVSTLELGDSALYLCASSLGVGQKKRNEQFFGPGTRLTVL.

This clone has a single count. V usage is TRBV11-2 and J usage is TRBJ2-1; TRBD1 matches at 7 bases. The CDR3 spans 13 residues. Unmatched junction bases numbered 10, after V lost 5 bases and J lost 12 bases. Germline CDR1 is SGHAT and CDR2 is FQNNGV. The CDR3 protein is CASSPRTGLGQFF. CDR3 DNA sequence: TGTGCCAGCAGCCCCCGGACAGGATTAGGGCAGTTCTTC.

The V and J genes are TRBV2 and TRBJ1-2; 7 nucleotides agree with TRBD1. V dropped 4 bases and J dropped 5; count of bases not matched to a gene: 10. CDR1 SNHLY and CDR2 FYNNEI come from the germline V gene. The CDR3 is 15 amino acids. The CDR3: CASSVQGVRTYGYTF. The CDR3 nucleotides read TGTGCCAGCAGTGTCCAGGGGGTTAGAACATATGGCTACACCTTC.

The chain carries TRBV27 and TRBJ1-2; TRBD1 aligns across 7 bases. CDR3 length: 15 amino acids. Trimming at V came to 4 bases and at J to 4 bases, leaving 9 bases not matched to a gene. Germline CDR1 MNHEY, CDR2 SMNVEV (reference sequence). The CDR3 region is CASSSEGADRYGYTF. The DNA of the CDR3 is TGTGCCAGCAGTTCGGAGGGGGCGGATCGCTATGGCTACACCTTC.

The genes are TRBV7-2 and TRBJ2-1; TRBD2 agrees at 11 bases. The V gene's germline CDR1 is SGHTA and CDR2 FQGNSA. J lost 7 bases, V lost 0 bases, and 5 bases had no gene match. This CDR3 has 16 amino acids. CDR3 sequence (DNA): TGTGCCAGCAGCTTAGCGGTAGCGGGAGGGATTAATGAGCAGTTCTTC. Translation: CASSLAVAGGINEQFF. The full variable domain, with the rest looked up from reference TRBV7-2 and TRBJ2-1, is GAGVSQSPSNKVTEKGKDVELRCDPISGHTALYWYRQSLGQGLEFLIYFQGNSAPDKSGLPSDRFSAERTGGSVSTLTIQRTQQEDSAVYLCASSLAVAGGINEQFFGPGTRLTVL.

The chain carries TRBV27 and TRBJ1-5; D unresolved. Trimming took 4 bases from V and 0 from J, leaving 25 bases between them. CDR3 length equals 20 residues. Germline lookup yields CDR1 MNHEY and CDR2 SMNVEV (reference sequence). This CDR3 reads CASSSILTRGTGHSNQPQHF. CDR3 nucleotides: TGTGCCAGCAGTTCGATCCTCACTCGTGGAACGGGCCATAGCAATCAGCCCCAGCATTTT.

V usage is TRBV5-4 and J usage is TRBJ2-6; D remains unclear. Trimming stripped 0 bases from V and 4 bases from J, with 8 bases between. There are 15 residues in the CDR3. Germline values: CDR1 SGHNT, CDR2 YYREEE (reference sequence). CDR3 nucleotides: TGTGCCAGCAGCTTGGATGGGTGGGGGGCCAACGTCCTGACTTTC. Translation gives CASSLDGWGANVLTF.

A single count supports this clone. The J gene is TRBJ2-5, the V gene TRBV10-3; 7 nucleotides align to TRBD2. Germline trimming cut 6 bases from V and 5 bases from J; bases unmatched to any gene: 6. This CDR3 region has 13 residues. CDR1 and CDR2 (germline): ENHRY, SYGVKD. Written as DNA, the CDR3 is TGTGCCATCAGCGAGGGAGGGTGGGAGACCCAGTACTTC. This translates into CAISEGGWETQYF.

CDR3 sequence: CASSLGTPKDTQYF. In nucleotides, the CDR3 is TGTGCCAGCAGCTTGGGGACCCCGAAGGATACGCAGTATTTT. The chain combines TRBV7-2 with TRBJ2-3; D assignment may be TRBD1 or TRBD2 (5 bases each). Germline V gene data show CDR1 as SGHTA and CDR2 as FQGNSA. This CDR3 spans 14 amino acids. The germline V and J ends were trimmed by 3 bases and 6 bases, with 13 bases remaining between them.

The chain carries TRBV6-1 and TRBJ2-7, with TRBD1 matching over 11 bases. V shed 7 bases, J shed 2 bases, and the junction held 7 bases outside the gene matches. The CDR3 is 15 residues long. Germline values: CDR1 MNHNS, CDR2 SASEGT. Here the CDR3 DNA reads TGTGCCAGCATCCAGGGACAGGGGGTGACCTACGAGCAGTACTTC. Protein sequence: CASIQGQGVTYEQYF.

The rearrangement joins TRBV4-1 to TRBJ1-1; D remains ambiguous. Trimming pared 0 bases from V and 4 bases from J, leaving 9 bases between. The CDR3 covers 14 residues. Germline-derived CDR1 and CDR2 are MGHRA and YSYEKL. CDR3 DNA: TGCGCCAGCAGCCAAGAGGAATTGGGCACTGAAGCTTTCTTT. Its translation: CASSQEELGTEAFF.

The chain employs TRBV18 and TRBJ2-6, with D unclear. Germline CDR1 and CDR2: KGHSH and LQKENI. V was clipped by 6 bases and J by 0 bases, with 21 bases between them. This CDR3 has 19 residues. The CDR3 region has the DNA TGTGCCAGCTCTCCGGTGTTCGGGTCTACACCCTCTGGGGCCAACGTCCTGACTTTC. Protein sequence: CASSPVFGSTPSGANVLTF.

This clone occurred once. The sample contains more than one DNA sequence encoding this CDR3. The chain employs TRBV28 and TRBJ1-2, with D possibly being TRBD1 (6 bases). Germline loops: CDR1 MDHEN, CDR2 SYDVKM. The CDR3 has 14 residues. V lost 6 bases and J 4 bases, leaving 15 bases between the germline ends. In nucleotides, the CDR3 is TGTGCCAGCAGCCCTACAGGGACCTTCTATGGCTACACCTTC. Its translation: CASSPTGTFYGYTF.

CDR3 in DNA: TGTGCCAGCAGCTTATCACGGGGGGCAGCTCCCAACTACGAGCAGTACTTC. This sequence encodes CASSLSRGAAPNYEQYF. The chain employs TRBV7-9 and TRBJ2-7; tentative D call: TRBD2 (7 bases). Germline V CDR1 and CDR2: SEHNR, FQNEAQ (reference sequence). V was trimmed by 2 bases and J by 3 bases, leaving 20 bases between them. CDR3 size: 17 residues. The full variable domain, rest sourced from reference TRBV7-9 and TRBJ2-7, is DTGVSQNPRHKITKRGQNVTFRCDPISEHNRLYWYRQTLGQGPEFLTYFQNEAQLEKSRLLSDRFSAERPKGSFSTLEIQRTEQGDSAMYLCASSLSRGAAPNYEQYFGPGTRLTVT.